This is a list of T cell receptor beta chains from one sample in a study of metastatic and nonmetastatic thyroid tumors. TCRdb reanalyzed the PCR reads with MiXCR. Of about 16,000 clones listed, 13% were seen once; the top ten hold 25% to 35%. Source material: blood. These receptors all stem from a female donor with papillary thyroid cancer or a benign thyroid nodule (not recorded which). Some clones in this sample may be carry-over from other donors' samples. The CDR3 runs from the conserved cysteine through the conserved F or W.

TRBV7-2 CASSFPSGPTASPNTGELFF
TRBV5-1 CASSPQGVGTDTQYF
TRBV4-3 CASSPRGSNLATTQYF
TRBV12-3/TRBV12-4 CASSFPRKGVYEQYF
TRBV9 CASSVGNKDTQYF
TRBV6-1 CASLSFYEQYF
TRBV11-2 CASSLGTGSWYEQYF
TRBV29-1 CSIYSGTGSYNEQFF
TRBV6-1 CASGDLRGTEAFF
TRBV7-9 CASSRWTGTYQETQYF
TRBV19 CASSGHGPREQYF
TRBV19 CASSISRQPQHF
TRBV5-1 CASSPGGDNSNQPQHF
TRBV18 CASSPRGLSYEQYF
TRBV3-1 CASSPPGTTQFF
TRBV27 CASRRGGAGTGELFF
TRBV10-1 CASSVAGDDRFGELFF
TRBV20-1 CSAPRTGDTGELFF
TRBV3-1 CASTVGPDTGELFF
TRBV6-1 CASCTGGLTDTQYF
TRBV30 CAWSASWPGSSGNTIYF
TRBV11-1 CASSDLFMTYEQYF
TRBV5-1 CASGWGAGNEQFF
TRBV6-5 CASTFADTQYF
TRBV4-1 CASSRGTNEKLFF
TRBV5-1 CASSQGLQAGNTIYF
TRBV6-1 CASSRDTTSYEQYF
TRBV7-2 CASSFIQGALSRSPLHF
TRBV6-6 CASSYSGIGEAFF
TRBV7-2 CASSFSGARTDTQYF
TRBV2 CASSEGRPELSYEQYF
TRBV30 CAWNSLGQANQPQHF
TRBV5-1 CASSPEGGRADTGELFF
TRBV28 CASSRYSFEQYF
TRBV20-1 CSATTPGTDIQYF
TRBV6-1 CASSNGDTPRFF
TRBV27 CASRGQGGIPLHF
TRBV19 CASSTFSRYNEQFF
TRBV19 CASRGWGGQPQHF
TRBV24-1 CATSESGTGAGNTGELFF
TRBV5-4 CASSGRTGLADTQYF
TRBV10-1 CASSAGAPGNEQFF
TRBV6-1 CASSWSVRPSGANVLTF
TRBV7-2 CASSTTGYNSPLHF
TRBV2 CASSAQGPLFF
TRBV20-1 CSATPQGALDQPQHF
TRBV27 CASSFEGALNIQYF
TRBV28 CASSLSQGSPLHF
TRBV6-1 CASSGWGQETQYF
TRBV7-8 CASSLGFADYGQYF
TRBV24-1 CTTSDLVRGNTGELLF
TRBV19 CASSMMGGGNQPQHF
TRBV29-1 CSVESGKLERYF
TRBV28 CASSSPGGGAGAYNGYTF
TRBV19 CASSGSANSPLHF
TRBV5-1 CASTGGGPEAFF
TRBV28 CASSLAGGGSLEQFF
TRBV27 CASRWTGNEQYF
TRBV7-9 CASSRAGELFF
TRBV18 CASSQTGGNSPLHF